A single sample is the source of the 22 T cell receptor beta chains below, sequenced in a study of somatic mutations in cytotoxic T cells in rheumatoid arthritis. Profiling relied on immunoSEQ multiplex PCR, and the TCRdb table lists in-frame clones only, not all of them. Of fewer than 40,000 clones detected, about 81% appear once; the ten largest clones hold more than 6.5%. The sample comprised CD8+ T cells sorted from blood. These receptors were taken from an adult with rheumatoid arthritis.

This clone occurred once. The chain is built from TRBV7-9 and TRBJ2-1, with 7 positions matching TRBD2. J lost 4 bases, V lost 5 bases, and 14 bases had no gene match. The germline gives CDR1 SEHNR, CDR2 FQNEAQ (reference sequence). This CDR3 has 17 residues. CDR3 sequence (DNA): TGTGCCAGCAGCATCGCTAGCGCTTTGGGGGGGTACAATGAGCAGTTCTTC. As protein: CASSIASALGGYNEQFF.

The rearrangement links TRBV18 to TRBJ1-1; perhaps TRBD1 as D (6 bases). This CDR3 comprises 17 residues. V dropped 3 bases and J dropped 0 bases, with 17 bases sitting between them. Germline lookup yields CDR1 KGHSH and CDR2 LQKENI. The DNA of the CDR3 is TGTGCCAGCTCACCCGCCTCGACGGACAGAGTGAACACTGAAGCTTTCTTT. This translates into CASSPASTDRVNTEAFF.

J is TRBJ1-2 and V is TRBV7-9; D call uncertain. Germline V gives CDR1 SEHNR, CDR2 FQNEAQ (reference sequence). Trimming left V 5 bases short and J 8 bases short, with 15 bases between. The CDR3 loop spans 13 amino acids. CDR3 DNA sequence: TGTGCCAGCAGCCCCAAGGGTGTGGAGGGCTACACCTTC. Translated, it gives CASSPKGVEGYTF.

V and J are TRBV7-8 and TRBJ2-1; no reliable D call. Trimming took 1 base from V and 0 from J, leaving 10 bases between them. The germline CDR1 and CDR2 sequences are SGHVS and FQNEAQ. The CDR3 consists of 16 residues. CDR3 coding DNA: TGTGCCAGCAGCTTAGTCGCGGTGAGCTCCTACAATGAGCAGTTCTTC. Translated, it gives CASSLVAVSSYNEQFF.

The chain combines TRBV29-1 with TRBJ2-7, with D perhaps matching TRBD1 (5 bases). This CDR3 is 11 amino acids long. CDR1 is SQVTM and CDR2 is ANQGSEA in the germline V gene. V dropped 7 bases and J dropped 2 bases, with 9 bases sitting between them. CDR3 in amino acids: CSATDTYEQYF. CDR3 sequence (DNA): TGCAGCGCAACGGACACCTACGAGCAGTACTTC.

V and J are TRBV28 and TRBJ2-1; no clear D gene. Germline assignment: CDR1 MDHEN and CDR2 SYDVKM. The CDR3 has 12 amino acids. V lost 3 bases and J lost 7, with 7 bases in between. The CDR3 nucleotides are TGTGCCAGCAGTTTGCCCGGGAATGAGCAGTTCTTC. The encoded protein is CASSLPGNEQFF.

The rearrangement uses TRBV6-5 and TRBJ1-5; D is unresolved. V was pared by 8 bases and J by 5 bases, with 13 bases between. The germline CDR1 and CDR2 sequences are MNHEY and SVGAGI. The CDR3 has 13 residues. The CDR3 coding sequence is TGTGCCAGCGGTAGTGGGGTTCATCAGCCCCAGCATTTT. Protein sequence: CASGSGVHQPQHF.

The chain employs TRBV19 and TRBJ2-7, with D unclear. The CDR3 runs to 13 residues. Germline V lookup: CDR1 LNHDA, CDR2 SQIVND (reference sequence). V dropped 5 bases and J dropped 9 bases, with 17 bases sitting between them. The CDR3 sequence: CASSVGVNLGQYF. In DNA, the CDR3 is TGTGCCAGTAGTGTGGGCGTGAATTTGGGGCAGTACTTC.

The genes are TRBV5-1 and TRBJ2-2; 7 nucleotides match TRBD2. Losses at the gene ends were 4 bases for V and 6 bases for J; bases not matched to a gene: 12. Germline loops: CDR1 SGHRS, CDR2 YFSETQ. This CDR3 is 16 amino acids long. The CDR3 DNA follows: TGCGCCAGCAGCCCCCTGGGGCGGGAGAGTGCCGGGGAGCTGTTTTTT. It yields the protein CASSPLGRESAGELFF.

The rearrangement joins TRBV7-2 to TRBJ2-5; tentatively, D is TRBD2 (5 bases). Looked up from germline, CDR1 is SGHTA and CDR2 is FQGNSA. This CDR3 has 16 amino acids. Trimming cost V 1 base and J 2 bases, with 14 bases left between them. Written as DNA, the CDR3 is TGTGCCAGCAGCTTAGTTGGAGGTCCCAGTCAAGAGACCCAGTACTTC. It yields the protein CASSLVGGPSQETQYF.

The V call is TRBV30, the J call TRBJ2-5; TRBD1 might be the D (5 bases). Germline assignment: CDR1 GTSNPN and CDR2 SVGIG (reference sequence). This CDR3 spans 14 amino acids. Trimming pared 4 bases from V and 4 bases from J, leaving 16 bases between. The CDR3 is CAWMGRGLGETQYF. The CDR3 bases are TGTGCCTGGATGGGTAGGGGCCTCGGAGAGACCCAGTACTTC.

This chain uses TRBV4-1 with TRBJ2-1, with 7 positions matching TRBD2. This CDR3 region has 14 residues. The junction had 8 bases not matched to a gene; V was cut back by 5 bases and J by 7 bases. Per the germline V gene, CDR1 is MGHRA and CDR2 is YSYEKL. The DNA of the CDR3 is TGCGCCAGCAGCATACACAGCGGGGAAAATGAGCAGTTCTTC. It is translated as CASSIHSGENEQFF.

CDR3 sequence (DNA): TGTGCCATACCGACTAGCGGGGCCTCCGATGAGCAGTTCTTC. This codes for CAIPTSGASDEQFF. The chain couples TRBV2 to TRBJ2-1, with 11 bases matching TRBD2. The germline CDR1 and CDR2 sequences are SNHLY and FYNNEI. The CDR3 spans 14 residues. The V and J ends lost 10 bases and 8 bases, in that order; junction bases with no gene match: 10.

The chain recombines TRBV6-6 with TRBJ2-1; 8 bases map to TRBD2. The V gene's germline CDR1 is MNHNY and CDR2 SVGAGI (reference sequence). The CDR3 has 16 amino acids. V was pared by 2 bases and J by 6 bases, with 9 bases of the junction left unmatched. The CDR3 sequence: CASSYPSGGRLNEQFF. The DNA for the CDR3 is TGTGCCAGCAGTTACCCCTCGGGGGGGAGACTCAATGAGCAGTTCTTC.

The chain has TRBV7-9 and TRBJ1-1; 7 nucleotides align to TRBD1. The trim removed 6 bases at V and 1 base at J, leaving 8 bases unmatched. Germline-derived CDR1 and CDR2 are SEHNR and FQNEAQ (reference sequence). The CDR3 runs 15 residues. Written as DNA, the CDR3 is TGTGCCAGCAGTCCTACAGGGGCACAGAACACTGAAGCTTTCTTT. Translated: CASSPTGAQNTEAFF.

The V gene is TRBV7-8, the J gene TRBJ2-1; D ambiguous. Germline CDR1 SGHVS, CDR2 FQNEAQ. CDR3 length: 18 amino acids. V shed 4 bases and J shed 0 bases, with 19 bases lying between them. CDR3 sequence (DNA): TGTGCCAGCAGCTCAATCCCCCCGTGGGAAAGCTCCTACAATGAGCAGTTCTTC. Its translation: CASSSIPPWESSYNEQFF.

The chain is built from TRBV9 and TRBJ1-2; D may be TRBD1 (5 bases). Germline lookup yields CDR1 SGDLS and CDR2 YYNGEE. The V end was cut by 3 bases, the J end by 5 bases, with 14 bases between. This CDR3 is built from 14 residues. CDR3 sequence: CASSAGGGEYGYTF. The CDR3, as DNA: TGTGCCAGCAGCGCCGGTGGGGGGGAATATGGCTACACCTTC.

The CDR3 protein is CASSSNARVNIQYF. For the CDR3, the DNA is TGTGCCAGCAGCTCTAATGCCAGGGTAAACATTCAGTACTTC. The chain joins TRBV7-9 to TRBJ2-4; the D gene is possibly TRBD1 (5 bases). This CDR3 spans 14 amino acids. Trimming removed 4 bases at V and 6 bases at J, with 13 bases between. Germline loops: CDR1 SEHNR, CDR2 FQNEAQ (reference sequence).

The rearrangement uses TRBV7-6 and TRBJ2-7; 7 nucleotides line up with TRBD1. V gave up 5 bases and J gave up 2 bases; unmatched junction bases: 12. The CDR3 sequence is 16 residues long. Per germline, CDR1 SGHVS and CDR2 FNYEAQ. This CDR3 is CASSARQGPSTYEQYF. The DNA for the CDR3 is TGTGCCAGCAGCGCGCGACAGGGTCCCAGCACCTACGAGCAGTACTTC.

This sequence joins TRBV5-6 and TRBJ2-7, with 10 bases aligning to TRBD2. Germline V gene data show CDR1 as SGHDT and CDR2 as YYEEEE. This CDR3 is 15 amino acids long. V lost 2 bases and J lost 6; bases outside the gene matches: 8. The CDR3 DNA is TGTGCCAGCAGCTTCTTCACTAGCGGGGAAATCGAGCAGTACTTC. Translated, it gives CASSFFTSGEIEQYF.

The CDR3 nucleotides read TGTGCCAGCAGTGTCAACCGCGCAGGGTTCACCATGAACACTGAAGCTTTCTTT. This sequence encodes CASSVNRAGFTMNTEAFF. The V call is TRBV6-1, the J call TRBJ1-1; possible D gene TRBD1, 5 bases. Trimming cost V 4 bases and J 0 bases, with 21 bases left between them. The germline gives CDR1 MNHNS, CDR2 SASEGT. This CDR3 is built from 18 residues.

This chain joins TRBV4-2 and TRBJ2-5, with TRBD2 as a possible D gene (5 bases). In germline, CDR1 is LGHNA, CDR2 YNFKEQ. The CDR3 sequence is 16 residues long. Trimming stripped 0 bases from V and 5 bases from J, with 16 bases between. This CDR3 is CASSQEWRTSGETQYF. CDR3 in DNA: TGTGCCAGCAGCCAAGAGTGGCGGACTTCGGGGGAGACCCAGTACTTC.